Detailed here is one T cell receptor (beta chain). As yet, its antigen is unknown. Germline-derived CDR1 and CDR2 are MNHEY and SMNVEV (reference sequence). The CDR3 sequence is 13 residues long. This entry is derived from a study of cytomegalovirus exposure and HLA in healthy donors. General study findings and limits: According to reports, the classifier identified cytomegalovirus status with high specificity and sensitivity.

Researchers ran the PCR with 60 Vbeta and 13 Jbeta primers. Clones were read by immunoSEQ multiplex PCR, and TCRdb kept only the in-frame ones, dropping some. Across roughly 120,000 clones, the top ten clones capture 6.5% to 7% of the sample. The TCR was taken from a man aged 35 to 55 in good health and CMV-seropositive. The sample was PBMCs. V gene TRBV27 combines with J gene TRBJ2-5; 10 nucleotides match TRBD2. The assigned J gene may be wrong: the sequence end matches TRBJ2-7 better. The CDR3 sequence is CASSLVAGGEQYF. The CDR3 bases are TGTGCCAGCAGTTTAGTAGCGGGAGGCGAGCAGTACTTC.